This TCR beta chain was documented in a study of shared clonotypes between healthy human individuals. On the study more broadly: Donors had three CD4 naive, three CD4 memory, two CD8 naive and one CD8 memory plate apiece.

Germline-derived CDR1 and CDR2 are LNHDA and SQIVND (reference sequence). This CDR3 spans 15 amino acids. With 4 bases removed from V and 5 bases from J, the gap between germline ends came to 17 bases. CD8 cells regarded as naive lacked CD45RO, were positively chosen for CCR7, and omitted terminally differentiated effector memory CD45RA+ cells. Only in-frame clones appear in the TCRdb table, and some are missing; sequencing was by immunoSEQ multiplex PCR. The repertoire consists of about 2.1 million clones, with around 95% occurring once and the leading ten covering roughly 1.7%. The sample consisted of naive CD8+ T cells from PBMCs. The clonotype was recovered from a man aged 18 to 29 in good health. Some clones in this sample may be carry-over from other donors' samples. J is TRBJ2-5 and V is TRBV19, with D unresolved. DNA for the CDR3: TGTGCCAGTAGTAGTGGGCCGTCGAATCTGGAGACCCAGTACTTC. This codes for CASSSGPSNLETQYF.